This T cell receptor beta chain comes out of a study of blood T cell repertoires in COVID-19. On the study more broadly: Italy, Spain and the United States were the sources of the convalescent and acute COVID-19 samples. PBMCs, B-cell-depleted T cells, or T cells provided the cDNA or gDNA that made up the material.

In the study's own analysis: Amplifying reference gene primers gave estimates of nucleated cell counts. Clones were read by immunoSEQ multiplex PCR, and TCRdb kept only the in-frame ones, dropping some. Clonal size and the V and J genes are those of that table, whereas D and trimming came from the DNA. The data show some 160,000 clones, approximately 84% seen once. The length of the CDR3 is 12 residues. V lost 7 bases to trimming and J lost 7 bases, with 12 bases between them. Germline V gives CDR1 KGHDR, CDR2 SFDVKD. The chain is built from TRBV24-1 and TRBJ1-1, with D unresolved. Sequences were obtained from peripheral blood. The receptor was isolated from a woman aged 80 or older with acute or convalescent COVID-19. The CDR3 nucleotides are TGTGCCACCAGCGGAGACGGAATTGAAGCTTTCTTT. Translated: CATSGDGIEAFF.